The 6 T cell receptor beta chains given below trace back to one sample, sequenced in a study of cytomegalovirus exposure and HLA in healthy donors. This PCR relied on a set of 60 Vbeta primers and 13 Jbeta primers. Some clones are missing from TCRdb's copy, which holds only in-frame ones; the method was immunoSEQ multiplex PCR. The table has approximately 300,000 clones, approximately 80% seen once. Material for sequencing was PBMCs. The receptors derive from a girl aged 2 to 9 in good health and CMV-seronegative.

The chain has TRBV5-1 and TRBJ1-2; 7 bases are shared with TRBD1. J was trimmed by 8 bases and V by 4 bases; bases with no gene match: 8. The CDR3 contains 13 residues. Germline V lookup: CDR1 SGHRS, CDR2 YFSETQ. The CDR3 DNA reads as TGCGCCAGCAGCGTACAGGGGATCCAGGGCTACACCTTC. Protein product: CASSVQGIQGYTF.

This clone was recorded once. V is TRBV11-2 and J is TRBJ2-3; possibly TRBD2 for D (6 bases). Germline V CDR1 and CDR2: SGHAT, FQNNGV. The CDR3 is 14 amino acids. The V gene lost 5 bases and the J gene lost 1 base, with 10 bases spanning the gap. This chain's CDR3 is CASSRTGGTDTQYF. The CDR3 DNA follows: TGTGCCAGCAGCCGAACGGGGGGCACAGATACGCAGTATTTT.

The rearrangement uses TRBV4-3 and TRBJ1-2; no clear D gene. The germline CDR1 and CDR2 sequences are LGHNA and YSLEER. The germline V and J ends were trimmed by 1 base and 6 bases, with 18 bases remaining between them. CDR3 length: 16 amino acids. CDR3: CASSQGFAHKKNGYTF. The CDR3 region has the DNA TGCGCCAGCAGCCAAGGTTTCGCCCACAAGAAGAATGGCTACACCTTC.

The rearrangement links TRBV29-1 to TRBJ2-4; no reliable D call. Trimming took 0 bases from V and 7 from J, leaving 7 bases between them. The CDR3 contains 12 residues. The V gene's germline CDR1 is SQVTM and CDR2 ANQGSEA. This CDR3 reads CSVEDRRNIQYF. The CDR3 bases are TGCAGCGTTGAAGATCGTCGGAACATTCAGTACTTC.

The gene calls are TRBV5-1 and TRBJ2-1; a possible D gene is TRBD1 (5 bases). CDR3 length: 17 residues. Trimming stripped 3 bases from V and 1 base from J, with 17 bases between. Germline V gene sequence: CDR1 SGHRS, CDR2 YFSETQ. CDR3 DNA: TGCGCCAGCAGCTGGGATCCGAGGCAGGGTTCCTACAATGAGCAGTTCTTC. This encodes CASSWDPRQGSYNEQFF.

The rearrangement joins TRBV6-5 to TRBJ1-1; D is ambiguous. The CDR3 length is 14 residues. V was cut by 7 bases and J by 0 bases, with 12 bases left in between. From germline, CDR1 is MNHEY and CDR2 SVGAGI. CDR3 DNA: TGTGCCAGCACTAGCCCTGTGATGAACACTGAAGCTTTCTTT. As protein: CASTSPVMNTEAFF.